This entry is about one TCR beta chain. No antigen is known for it. The entry originates in a study of T cells in Graves' hyperthyroidism and ophthalmopathy. Study results and limitations: For ophthalmopathy, model prediction preceded onset by a median roughly 6.2 months. Most thyroid-expanded clonotypes above 0.001 were also found in blood.

RNA transcripts yielded amplified TCR beta CDR3 regions. When the TCR CDR3 underwent first-round RT-PCR, the HTBI primer set was used. TCRdb independently ran MiXCR on the multiplex PCR reads; one entry per CDR3 protein. Of about 290,000 distinct CDR3 sequences listed, approximately 13% are singletons. The CDR3 is made up of 17 amino acids. V shed 5 bases and J shed 2 bases, with 16 bases lying between them. Germline CDR1 reads LGHDT; CDR2 reads YNNKEL (reference sequence). This sequence originates from a woman between 35 and 50 years old with Graves' hyperthyroidism. The chain links TRBV3-1 to TRBJ1-6; D is unresolved. The specimen sequenced was blood. Here the CDR3 DNA reads TGTGCCAGCAGCTCATTTCGCGGGAGTGCCTATAATTCACCCCTCCACTTT. It translates to CASSSFRGSAYNSPLHF.